This section outlines one T cell receptor beta chain sequence together with its context. Given the absence of the conserved phenylalanine or tryptophan at the CDR3 end, a read error is likely. It is unclear where the CDR3 begins or ends on the DNA, so no DNA is shown, and the CDR3 is as TCRdb lists it. Original methodology: Estimated nucleated cell counts came from reference gene primer amplification. Clones were sequenced by immunoSEQ multiplex PCR, and TCRdb holds only the in-frame ones, with some missing. V and J calls and clone size are given by that table; D and trimming were obtained from the DNA. In the table there are 160,000 or so clones, approximately 88% of which are singletons. The data stem from a study of blood T cell repertoires in COVID-19. The overall study: Researchers got acute and convalescent COVID-19 samples from the United States, Italy and Spain. In each case, the material was cDNA or gDNA derived from T cells, B-cell-depleted T cells, or PBMCs.

The sample comprised peripheral blood. This clonotype was sampled from a woman aged 45-65 years with acute or convalescent COVID-19.

The CDR3 sequence is CASSRDQA. The chain employs TRBV28 and TRBJ1-2; TRBD1 reflects the table's D call only, with no check against the DNA. CDR1 MDHEN and CDR2 SYDVKM come from the germline V gene. The CDR3 is 8 amino acids long, termini counted.